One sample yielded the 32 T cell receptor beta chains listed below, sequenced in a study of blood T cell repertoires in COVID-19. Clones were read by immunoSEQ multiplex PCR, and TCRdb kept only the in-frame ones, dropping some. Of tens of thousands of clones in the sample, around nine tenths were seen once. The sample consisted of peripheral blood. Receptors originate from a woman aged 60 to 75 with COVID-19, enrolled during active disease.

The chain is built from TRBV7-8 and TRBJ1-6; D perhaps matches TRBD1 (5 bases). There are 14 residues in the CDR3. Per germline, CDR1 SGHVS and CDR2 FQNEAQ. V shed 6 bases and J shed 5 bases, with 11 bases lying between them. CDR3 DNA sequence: TGTGCCAGCAGGGCGGGACGGCATAATTCACCCCTCCACTTT. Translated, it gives CASRAGRHNSPLHF.

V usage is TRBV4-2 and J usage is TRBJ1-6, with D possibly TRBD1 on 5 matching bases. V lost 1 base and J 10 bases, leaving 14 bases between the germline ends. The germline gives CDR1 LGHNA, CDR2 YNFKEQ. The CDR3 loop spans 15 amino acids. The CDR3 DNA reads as TGTGCCAGCAGCCAAGGAACAGGAGGGCGATCACCCCTCCACTTT. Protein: CASSQGTGGRSPLHF.

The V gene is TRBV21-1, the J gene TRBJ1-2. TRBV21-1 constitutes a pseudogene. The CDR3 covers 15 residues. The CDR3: CASRMTRPRGYGYTF. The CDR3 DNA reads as TGTGCCAGCAGAATGACTAGGCCAAGAGGCTATGGCTACACCTTC.

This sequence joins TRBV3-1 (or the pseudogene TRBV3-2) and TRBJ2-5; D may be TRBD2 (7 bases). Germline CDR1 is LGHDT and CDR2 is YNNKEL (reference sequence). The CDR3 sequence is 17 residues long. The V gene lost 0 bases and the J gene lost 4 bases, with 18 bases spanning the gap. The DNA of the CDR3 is TGTGCCAGCAGCCAAGATCAAGGGGGGGCTAGGGGAGAGACCCAGTACTTC. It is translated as CASSQDQGGARGETQYF.

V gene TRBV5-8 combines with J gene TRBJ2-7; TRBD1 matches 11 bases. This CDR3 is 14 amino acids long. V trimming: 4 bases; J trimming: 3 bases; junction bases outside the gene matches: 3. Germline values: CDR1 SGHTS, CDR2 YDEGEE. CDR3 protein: CASSPGQGDYEQYF. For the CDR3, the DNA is TGTGCCAGCAGCCCGGGACAGGGGGACTACGAGCAGTACTTC.

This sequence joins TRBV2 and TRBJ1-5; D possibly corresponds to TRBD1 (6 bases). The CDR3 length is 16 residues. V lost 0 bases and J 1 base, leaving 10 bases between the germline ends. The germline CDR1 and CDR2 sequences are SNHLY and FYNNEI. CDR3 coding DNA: TGTGCCAGCAGTGAAGCGCGGGGGGCAAGCAATCAGCCCCAGCATTTT. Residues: CASSEARGASNQPQHF.

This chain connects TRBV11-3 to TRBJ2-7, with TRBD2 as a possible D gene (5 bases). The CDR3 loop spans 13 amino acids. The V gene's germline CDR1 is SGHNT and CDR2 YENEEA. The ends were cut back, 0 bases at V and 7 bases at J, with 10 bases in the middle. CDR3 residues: CASSLDSAGEQYF. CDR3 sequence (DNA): TGTGCCAGCAGCTTAGATTCGGCGGGTGAGCAGTACTTC.

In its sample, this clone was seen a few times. DNA of the CDR3: TGTGCCAGCAGCCAAGATCCAGGGACTGGAGCGTATTTT. Protein product: CASSQDPGTGAYF. This chain joins TRBV3-1 (or the pseudogene TRBV3-2) and TRBJ2-3; possibly TRBD2 for D (6 bases). CDR3 size: 13 residues. Germline loops: CDR1 LGHDT, CDR2 YNNKEL (reference sequence). V lost 0 bases and J 14 bases, leaving 15 bases between the germline ends.

CDR3 nucleotide sequence: TGTGCCAGCAGTTTATGGGGCGACCAGCAGTACTTC. Translated: CASSLWGDQQYF. The rearrangement uses TRBV12-3 or TRBV12-4 and TRBJ2-7, with D possibly matching TRBD1 (5 bases). The CDR3 has 12 residues. The V gene lost 2 bases and the J gene lost 8 bases, with 10 bases spanning the gap.

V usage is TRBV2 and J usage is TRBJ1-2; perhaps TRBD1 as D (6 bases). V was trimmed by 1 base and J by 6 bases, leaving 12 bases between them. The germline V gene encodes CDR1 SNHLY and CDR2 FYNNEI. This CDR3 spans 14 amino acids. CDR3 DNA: TGTGCCAGCAGTGAAGTGGGGGGGCAGGATGGCTACACCTTC. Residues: CASSEVGGQDGYTF.

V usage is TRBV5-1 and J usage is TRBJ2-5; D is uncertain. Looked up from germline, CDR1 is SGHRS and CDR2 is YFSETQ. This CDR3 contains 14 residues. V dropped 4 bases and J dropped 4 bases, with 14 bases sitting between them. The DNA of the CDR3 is TGCGCCAGCAGCGTACGCACAGCCCGAGAGACCCAGTACTTC. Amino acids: CASSVRTARETQYF.

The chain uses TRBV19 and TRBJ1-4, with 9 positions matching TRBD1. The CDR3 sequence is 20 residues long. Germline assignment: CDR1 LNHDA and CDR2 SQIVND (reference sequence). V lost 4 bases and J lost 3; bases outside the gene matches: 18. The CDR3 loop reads CASSRDRGRMVTYANEKLFF. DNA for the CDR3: TGTGCCAGTAGTAGAGACAGGGGGAGGATGGTAACGTACGCTAATGAAAAACTGTTTTTT.

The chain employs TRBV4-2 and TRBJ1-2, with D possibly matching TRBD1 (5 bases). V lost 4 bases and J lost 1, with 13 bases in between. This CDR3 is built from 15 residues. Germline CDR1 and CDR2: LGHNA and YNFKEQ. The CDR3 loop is CASSRGTGFNYGYTF. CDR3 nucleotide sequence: TGTGCCAGCAGCCGCGGGACGGGGTTTAACTATGGCTACACCTTC.

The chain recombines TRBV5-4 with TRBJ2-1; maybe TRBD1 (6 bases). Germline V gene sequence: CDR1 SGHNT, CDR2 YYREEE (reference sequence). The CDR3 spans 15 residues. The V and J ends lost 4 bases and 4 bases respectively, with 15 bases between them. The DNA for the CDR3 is TGTGCCAGCAGCCGTCCGACAGGAAAGTACAATGAGCAGTTCTTC. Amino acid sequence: CASSRPTGKYNEQFF. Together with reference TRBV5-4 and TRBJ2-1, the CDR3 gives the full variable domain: ETGVTQSPTHLIKTRGQQVTLRCSSQSGHNTVSWYQQALGQGPQFIFQYYREEENGRGNFPPRFSGLQFPNYSSELNVNALELDDSALYLCASSRPTGKYNEQFFGPGTRLTVL.

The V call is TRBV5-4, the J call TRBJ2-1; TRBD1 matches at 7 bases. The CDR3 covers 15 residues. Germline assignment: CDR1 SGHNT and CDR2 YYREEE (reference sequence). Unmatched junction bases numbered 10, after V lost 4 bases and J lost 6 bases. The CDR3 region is CASSPGQVEGNEQFF. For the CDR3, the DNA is TGTGCCAGCAGCCCCGGACAGGTCGAGGGCAATGAGCAGTTCTTC.

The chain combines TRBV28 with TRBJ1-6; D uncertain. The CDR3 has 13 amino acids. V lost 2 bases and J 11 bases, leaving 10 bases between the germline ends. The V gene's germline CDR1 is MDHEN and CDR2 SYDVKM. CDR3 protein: CASSLEWLPPLHF. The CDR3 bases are TGTGCCAGCAGTTTAGAATGGCTCCCACCCCTCCACTTT.

The CDR3 reads CASSPRTGTGNTIYF. CDR3 sequence (DNA): TGTGCCAGCTCACCACGGACAGGGACTGGAAACACCATATATTTT. V usage is TRBV18 and J usage is TRBJ1-3; 8 bases are shared with TRBD1. Trimming took 1 base from V and 2 from J; bases not matched to a gene: 1. This CDR3 region has 15 residues. CDR1 is KGHSH and CDR2 is LQKENI in the germline V gene.

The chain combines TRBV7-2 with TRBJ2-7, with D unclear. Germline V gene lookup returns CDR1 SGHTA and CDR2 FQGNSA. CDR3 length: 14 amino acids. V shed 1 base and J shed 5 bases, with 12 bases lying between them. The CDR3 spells CASSLGNFGHEQYF. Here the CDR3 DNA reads TGTGCCAGCAGCTTAGGGAACTTTGGGCACGAGCAGTACTTC.

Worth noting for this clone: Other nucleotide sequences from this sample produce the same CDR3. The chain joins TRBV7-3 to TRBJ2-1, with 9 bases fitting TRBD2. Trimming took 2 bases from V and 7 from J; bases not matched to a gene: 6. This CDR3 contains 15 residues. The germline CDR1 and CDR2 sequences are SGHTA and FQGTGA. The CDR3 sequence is CASSLGLAGYNEQFF. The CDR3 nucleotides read TGTGCCAGCAGCTTAGGCCTAGCGGGGTATAATGAGCAGTTCTTC.

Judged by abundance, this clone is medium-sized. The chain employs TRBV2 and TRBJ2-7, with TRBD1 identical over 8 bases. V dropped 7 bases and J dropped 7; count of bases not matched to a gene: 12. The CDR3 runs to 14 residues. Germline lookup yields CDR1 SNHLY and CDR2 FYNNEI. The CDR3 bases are TGTGCCAGCAACTGGGGGCAGGGGGCTAGGGAGCAGTACTTC. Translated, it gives CASNWGQGAREQYF. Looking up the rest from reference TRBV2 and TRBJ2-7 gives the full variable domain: EPEVTQTPSHQVTQMGQEVILRCVPISNHLYFYWYRQILGQKVEFLVSFYNNEISEKSEIFDDQFSVERPDGSNFTLKIRSTKLEDSAMYFCASNWGQGAREQYFGPGTRLTVT.

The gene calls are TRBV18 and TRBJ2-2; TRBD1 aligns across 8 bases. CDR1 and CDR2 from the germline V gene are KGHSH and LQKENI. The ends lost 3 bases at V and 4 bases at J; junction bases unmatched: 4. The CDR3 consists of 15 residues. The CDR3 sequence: CASSPGQGGTGELFF. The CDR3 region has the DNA TGTGCCAGCTCACCCGGACAGGGTGGCACCGGGGAGCTGTTTTTT.

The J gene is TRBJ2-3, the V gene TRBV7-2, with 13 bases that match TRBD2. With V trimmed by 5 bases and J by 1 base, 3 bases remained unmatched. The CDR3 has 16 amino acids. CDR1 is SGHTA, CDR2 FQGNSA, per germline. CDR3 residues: CASSPGTSGGTDTQYF. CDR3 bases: TGTGCCAGCAGCCCGGGGACTAGCGGGGGCACAGATACGCAGTATTTT.

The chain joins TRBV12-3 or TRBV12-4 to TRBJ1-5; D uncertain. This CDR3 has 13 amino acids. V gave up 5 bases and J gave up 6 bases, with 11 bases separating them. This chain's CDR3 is CASSPHGVQPQHF. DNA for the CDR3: TGTGCCAGCAGTCCACACGGGGTTCAGCCCCAGCATTTT.

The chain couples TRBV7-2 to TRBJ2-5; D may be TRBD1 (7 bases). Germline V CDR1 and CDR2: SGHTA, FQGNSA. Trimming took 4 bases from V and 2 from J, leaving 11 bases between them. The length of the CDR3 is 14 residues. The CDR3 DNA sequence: TGTGCCAGCAGCTGGAGGGGGCTGCAAGAGACCCAGTACTTC. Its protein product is CASSWRGLQETQYF.

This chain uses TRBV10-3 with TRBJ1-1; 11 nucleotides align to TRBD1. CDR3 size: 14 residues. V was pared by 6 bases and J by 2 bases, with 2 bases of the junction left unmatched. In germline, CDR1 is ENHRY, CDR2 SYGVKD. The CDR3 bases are TGTGCCATCAGAGGACAGGGGGCAAACACTGAAGCTTTCTTT. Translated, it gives CAIRGQGANTEAFF.

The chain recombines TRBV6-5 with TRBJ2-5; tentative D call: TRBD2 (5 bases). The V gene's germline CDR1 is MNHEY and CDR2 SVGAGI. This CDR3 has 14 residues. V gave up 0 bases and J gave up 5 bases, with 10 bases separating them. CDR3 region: CASSYSRASETQYF. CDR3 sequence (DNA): TGTGCCAGCAGTTACTCGAGGGCGAGCGAGACCCAGTACTTC.

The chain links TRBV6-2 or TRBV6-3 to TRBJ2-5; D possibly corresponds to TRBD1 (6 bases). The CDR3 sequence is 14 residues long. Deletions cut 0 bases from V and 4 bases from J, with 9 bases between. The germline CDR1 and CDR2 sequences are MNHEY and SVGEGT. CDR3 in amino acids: CASSYSGQVETQYF. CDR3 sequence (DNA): TGTGCCAGCAGTTACTCGGGACAAGTAGAGACCCAGTACTTC.

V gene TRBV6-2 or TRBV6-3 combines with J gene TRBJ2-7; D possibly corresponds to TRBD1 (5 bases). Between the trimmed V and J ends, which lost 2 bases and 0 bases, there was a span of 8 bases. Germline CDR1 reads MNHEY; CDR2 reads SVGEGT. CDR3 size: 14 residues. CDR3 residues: CASSYQGYSYEQYF. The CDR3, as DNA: TGTGCCAGCAGTTACCAGGGCTACTCCTACGAGCAGTACTTC.

The CDR3 sequence is CATRQGPTFYGYTF. CDR3 nucleotides: TGTGCCACCCGACAGGGGCCGACCTTCTATGGCTACACCTTC. This chain links TRBV28 with TRBJ1-2; 8 nucleotides agree with TRBD1. The CDR3 contains 14 residues. Germline V gene sequence: CDR1 MDHEN, CDR2 SYDVKM. V was clipped by 10 bases and J by 4 bases; unmatched bases: 11.

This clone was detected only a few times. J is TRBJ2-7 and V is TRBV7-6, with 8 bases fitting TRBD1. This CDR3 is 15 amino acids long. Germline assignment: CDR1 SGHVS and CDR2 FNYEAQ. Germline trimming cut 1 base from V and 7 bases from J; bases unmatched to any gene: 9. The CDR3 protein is CASSLVGQGSREQYF. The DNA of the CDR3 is TGTGCCAGCAGCTTAGTTGGACAGGGTTCTCGGGAGCAGTACTTC.

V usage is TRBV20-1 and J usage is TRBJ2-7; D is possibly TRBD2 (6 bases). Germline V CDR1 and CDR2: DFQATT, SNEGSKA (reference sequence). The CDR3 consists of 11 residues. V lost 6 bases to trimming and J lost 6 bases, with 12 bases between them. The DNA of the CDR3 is TGCAGTGCCGGGACTCTTCGCGAGCAGTACTTC. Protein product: CSAGTLREQYF.

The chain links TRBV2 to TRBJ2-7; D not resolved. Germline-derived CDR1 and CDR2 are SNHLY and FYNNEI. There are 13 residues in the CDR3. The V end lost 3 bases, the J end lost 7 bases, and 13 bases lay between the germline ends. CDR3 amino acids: CASSELSRREQYF. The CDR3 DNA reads TGTGCCAGCAGTGAGTTGAGCCGCCGAGAGCAGTACTTC. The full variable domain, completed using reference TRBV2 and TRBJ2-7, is EPEVTQTPSHQVTQMGQEVILRCVPISNHLYFYWYRQILGQKVEFLVSFYNNEISEKSEIFDDQFSVERPDGSNFTLKIRSTKLEDSAMYFCASSELSRREQYFGPGTRLTVT.